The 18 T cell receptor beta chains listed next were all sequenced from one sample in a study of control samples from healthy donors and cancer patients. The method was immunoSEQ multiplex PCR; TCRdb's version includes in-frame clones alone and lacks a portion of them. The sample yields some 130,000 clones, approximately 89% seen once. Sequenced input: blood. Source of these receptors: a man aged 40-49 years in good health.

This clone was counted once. The CDR3 loop reads CASSLQVYGKLFF. The CDR3 DNA follows: TGTGCCAGCAGCTTACAGGTCTATGGGAAACTGTTTTTT. The rearrangement links TRBV7-2 to TRBJ1-4; D is undetermined. Per germline, CDR1 SGHTA and CDR2 FQGNSA. With 2 bases removed from V and 11 bases from J, the gap between germline ends came to 12 bases. The CDR3 contains 13 residues.

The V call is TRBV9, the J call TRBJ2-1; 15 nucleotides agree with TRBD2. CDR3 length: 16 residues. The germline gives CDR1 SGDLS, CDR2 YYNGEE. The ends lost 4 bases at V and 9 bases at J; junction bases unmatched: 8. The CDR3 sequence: CASSSWTSGGAGEQFF. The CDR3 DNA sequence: TGTGCCAGCAGCTCCTGGACTAGCGGGGGGGCTGGTGAGCAGTTCTTC.

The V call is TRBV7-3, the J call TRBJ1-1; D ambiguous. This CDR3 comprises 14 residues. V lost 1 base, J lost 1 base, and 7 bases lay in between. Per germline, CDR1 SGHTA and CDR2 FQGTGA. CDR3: CASSLIPGNTEAFF. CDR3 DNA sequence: TGTGCCAGCAGCTTAATTCCAGGGAACACTGAAGCTTTCTTT. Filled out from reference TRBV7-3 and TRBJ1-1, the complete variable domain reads GAGVSQTPSNKVTEKGKYVELRCDPISGHTALYWYRQSLGQGPEFLIYFQGTGAADDSGLPNDRFFAVRPEGSVSTLKIQRTERGDSAVYLCASSLIPGNTEAFFGQGTRLTVV.

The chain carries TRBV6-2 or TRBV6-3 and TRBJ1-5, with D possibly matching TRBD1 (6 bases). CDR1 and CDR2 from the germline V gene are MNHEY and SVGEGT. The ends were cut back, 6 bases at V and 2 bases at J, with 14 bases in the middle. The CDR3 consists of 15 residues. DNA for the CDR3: TGTGCCAGCAGCAGAACAGGGTACGGCAATCAGCCCCAGCATTTT. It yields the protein CASSRTGYGNQPQHF.

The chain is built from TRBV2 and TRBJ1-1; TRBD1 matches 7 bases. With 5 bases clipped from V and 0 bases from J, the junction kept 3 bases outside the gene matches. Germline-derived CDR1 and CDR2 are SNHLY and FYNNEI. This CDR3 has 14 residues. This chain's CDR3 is CASSRDSLNTEAFF. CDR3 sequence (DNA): TGTGCCAGCAGTCGGGACAGCCTGAACACTGAAGCTTTCTTT. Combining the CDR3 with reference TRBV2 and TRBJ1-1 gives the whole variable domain EPEVTQTPSHQVTQMGQEVILRCVPISNHLYFYWYRQILGQKVEFLVSFYNNEISEKSEIFDDQFSVERPDGSNFTLKIRSTKLEDSAMYFCASSRDSLNTEAFFGQGTRLTVV.

The CDR3 sequence: CASSPRGLSAHGYTF. CDR3 sequence (DNA): TGCGCCAGCAGTCCCCGGGGCCTCTCAGCCCATGGCTACACCTTC. The V gene is TRBV10-1, the J gene TRBJ1-2; D is perhaps TRBD1 (5 bases). Germline CDR1 reads WNHNN; CDR2 reads SYGVQD (reference sequence). V gave up 5 bases and J gave up 6 bases, with 19 bases separating them. This CDR3 is 15 amino acids long.

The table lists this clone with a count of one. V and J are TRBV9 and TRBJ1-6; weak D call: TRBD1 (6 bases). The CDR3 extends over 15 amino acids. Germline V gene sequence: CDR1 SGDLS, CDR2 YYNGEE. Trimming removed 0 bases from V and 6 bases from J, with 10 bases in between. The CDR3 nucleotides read TGTGCCAGCAGCGTAGACAGGGCTGGTAATTCACCCCTCCACTTT. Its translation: CASSVDRAGNSPLHF.

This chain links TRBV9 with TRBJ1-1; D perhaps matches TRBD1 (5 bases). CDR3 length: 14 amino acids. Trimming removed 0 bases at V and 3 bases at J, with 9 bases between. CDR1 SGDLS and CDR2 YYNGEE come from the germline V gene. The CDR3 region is CASSVVQGDTEAFF. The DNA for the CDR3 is TGTGCCAGCAGCGTAGTTCAGGGAGACACTGAAGCTTTCTTT.

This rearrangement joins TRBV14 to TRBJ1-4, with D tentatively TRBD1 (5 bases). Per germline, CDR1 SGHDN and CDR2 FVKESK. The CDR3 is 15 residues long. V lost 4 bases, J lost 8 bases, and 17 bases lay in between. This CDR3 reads CASSPGPYVREKLFF. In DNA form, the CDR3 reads TGTGCCAGCAGCCCGGGACCCTACGTGCGCGAAAAACTGTTTTTT.

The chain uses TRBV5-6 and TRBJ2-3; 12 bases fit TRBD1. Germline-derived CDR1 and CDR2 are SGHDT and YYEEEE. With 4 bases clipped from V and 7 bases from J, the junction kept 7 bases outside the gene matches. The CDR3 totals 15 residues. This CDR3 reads CASSTPGQGAYTQYF. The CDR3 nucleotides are TGTGCCAGCAGCACGCCGGGACAGGGGGCGTATACGCAGTATTTT.

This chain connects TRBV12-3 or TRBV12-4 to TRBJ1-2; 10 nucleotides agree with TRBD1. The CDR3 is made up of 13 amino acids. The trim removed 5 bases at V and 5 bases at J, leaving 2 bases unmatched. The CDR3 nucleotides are TGTGCCAGCAGTCCGGGACAGGGGTATGGCTACACCTTC. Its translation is CASSPGQGYGYTF.

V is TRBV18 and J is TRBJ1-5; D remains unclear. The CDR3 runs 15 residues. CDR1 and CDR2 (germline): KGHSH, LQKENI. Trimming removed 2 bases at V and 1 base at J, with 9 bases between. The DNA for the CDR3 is TGTGCCAGCTCACCAGATGGGAGCAGCAATCAGCCCCAGCATTTT. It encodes CASSPDGSSNQPQHF. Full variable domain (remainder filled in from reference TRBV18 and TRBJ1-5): NAGVMQNPRHLVRRRGQEARLRCSPMKGHSHVYWYRQLPEEGLKFMVYLQKENIIDESGMPKERFSAEFPKEGPSILRIQQVVRGDSAAYFCASSPDGSSNQPQHFGDGTRLSIL.

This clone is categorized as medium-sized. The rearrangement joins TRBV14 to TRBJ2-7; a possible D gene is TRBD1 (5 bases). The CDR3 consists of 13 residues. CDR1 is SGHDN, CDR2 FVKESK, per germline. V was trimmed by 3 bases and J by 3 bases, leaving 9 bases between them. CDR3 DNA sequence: TGTGCCAGCAGCCACGGACACATCTACGAGCAGTACTTC. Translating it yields CASSHGHIYEQYF.

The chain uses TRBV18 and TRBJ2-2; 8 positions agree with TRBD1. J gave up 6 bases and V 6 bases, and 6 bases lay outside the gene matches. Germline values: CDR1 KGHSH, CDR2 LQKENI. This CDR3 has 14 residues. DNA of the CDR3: TGTGCCAGCTCCCCCGGGACAGGCGCCGGGGAGCTGTTTTTT. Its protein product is CASSPGTGAGELFF.

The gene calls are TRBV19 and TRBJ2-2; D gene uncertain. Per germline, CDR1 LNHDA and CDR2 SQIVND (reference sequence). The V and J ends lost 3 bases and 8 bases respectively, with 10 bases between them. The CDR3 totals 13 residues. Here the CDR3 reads CASSMGIRGELFF. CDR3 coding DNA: TGTGCCAGTAGTATGGGTATTAGGGGGGAGCTGTTTTTT.

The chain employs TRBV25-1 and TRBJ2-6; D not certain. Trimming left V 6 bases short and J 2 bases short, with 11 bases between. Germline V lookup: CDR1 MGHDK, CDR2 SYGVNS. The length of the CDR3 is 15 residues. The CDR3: CASSGSDAGANVLTF. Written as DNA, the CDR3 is TGTGCCAGCAGCGGTTCGGACGCTGGGGCCAACGTCCTGACTTTC.

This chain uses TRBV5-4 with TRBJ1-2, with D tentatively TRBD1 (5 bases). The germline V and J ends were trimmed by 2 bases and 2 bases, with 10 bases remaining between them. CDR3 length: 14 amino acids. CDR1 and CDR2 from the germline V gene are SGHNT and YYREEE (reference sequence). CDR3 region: CASSFFRDNYGYTF. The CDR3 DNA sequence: TGTGCCAGCAGCTTTTTTAGGGACAACTATGGCTACACCTTC.

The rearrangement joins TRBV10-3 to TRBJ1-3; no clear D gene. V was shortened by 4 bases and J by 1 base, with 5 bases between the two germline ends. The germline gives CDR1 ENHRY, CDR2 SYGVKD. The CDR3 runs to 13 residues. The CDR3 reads CAISAGSGNTIYF. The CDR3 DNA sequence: TGTGCCATCAGTGCAGGATCTGGAAACACCATATATTTT.